This TCR beta chain was observed in a study of CD8+CD57+ T cells in acquired aplastic anemia. Study summary: The sorted CD4+ and CD8+ cells yielded an average approximately 3 ug of DNA. General observations from the study: Found in both controls and patients were almost 30 CD8+ CDR3 sequences.

Genomic DNA, serving as template, underwent TCR beta VDJ and CDR3 profiling. MiXCR, run by TCRdb on the reads, gives a single entry per CDR3 protein. The sample lists about 170,000 distinct CDR3 sequences, around half occurring once. Sequencing involved patients with CD8+CD57+ cell expansion previously shown by flow cytometry. There were no patients without severe acquired aplastic anemia. Blood samples were obtained from patients who had received no prior therapy. The CDR3 runs to 13 residues. The germline V gene encodes CDR1 SGHDN and CDR2 FVKESK. V dropped 5 bases and J dropped 7 bases, with 15 bases sitting between them. A word on this clonotype: The antigen is not known.

The gene calls are TRBV14 and TRBJ2-7; D may be TRBD1 or TRBD2 (5 bases each). Source material: sorted CD4+, CD8+, or CD8+CD57+ T cells (not recorded which) from PBMCs. This receptor was obtained from a human donor with aplastic anemia. CDR3 nucleotide sequence: TGTGCCAGCAGCTTAGACCCTTGGGGGGAGCAGTACTTC. Translation: CASSLDPWGEQYF.